Sequencing of this TCR beta chain was carried out in a study of blood T cell repertoires in COVID-19. On the study more broadly: COVID-19 samples from acute and convalescent phases originated in the United States, Italy and Spain. The analysed material was cDNA or gDNA that came from T cells, B-cell-depleted T cells, or PBMCs.

Assignment of participants to cohorts was predicated upon participant-reported clinical history. Recovered participants had two consecutive negative NP/OP PCR tests, healthcare professional clearance, or symptom resolution. Libraries were prepared by immunoSEQ multiplex PCR; TCRdb keeps only in-frame clonotypes and omits some of them. The sample consists of 200,000 to 250,000 clones, approximately 80% of them appearing once. The CDR3 contains 13 residues. From germline, CDR1 is SGHDT and CDR2 YYEEEE. V was clipped by 4 bases and J by 4 bases; unmatched bases: 5. The material sequenced was PBMCs or T cells enriched from blood (not recorded which). The J gene is TRBJ2-7, the V gene TRBV5-6; 7 bases align to TRBD1. This TCR came from a man aged 60 to 69 who had recovered from COVID-19. The CDR3 reads CASSKGQTYEQYF. The CDR3 bases are TGTGCCAGCAGCAAGGGACAGACATACGAGCAGTACTTC. Together with reference TRBV5-6 and TRBJ2-7, the CDR3 gives the full variable domain: DAGVTQSPTHLIKTRGQQVTLRCSPKSGHDTVSWYQQALGQGPQFIFQYYEEEERQRGNFPDRFSGHQFPNYSSELNVNALLLGDSALYLCASSKGQTYEQYFGPGTRLTVT.